This section outlines one TCR beta chain sequence together with its context. Its antigen remains unidentified. This related bone marrow graft donor gave peripheral blood on the day of marrow donation. CDR1 and CDR2 (germline): SGHTA, FQGNSA. The V segment lost 5 bases and the J segment 5 bases; nucleotides outside the gene matches: 15. The CDR3 covers 16 residues. This entry comes from a study of T cells after posttransplantation cyclophosphamide. Points from the study as a whole: Recipient CMV seropositivity and CMV reactivation strongly tracked TRB clonality. TRB overlap between skin or GI tissue T cells and blood was limited.

Sequencing used immunoSEQ multiplex PCR; TCRdb keeps in-frame clones, though not all of them. The repertoire holds about 52,000 clones, approximately 94% seen once, with 2.9% in the top ten. The origin of this receptor is a woman in her twenties or thirties in good health and a related stem cell transplant donor. Sequencing was performed on PBMCs. The chain links TRBV7-2 to TRBJ2-7; 7 bases agree with TRBD1. The CDR3 bases are TGTGCCAGCAGCGTAGGTCGGGTCAGGGGGTGGGACGAGCAGTACTTC. Its protein product is CASSVGRVRGWDEQYF. The full variable domain, completed using reference TRBV7-2 and TRBJ2-7, is GAGVSQSPSNKVTEKGKDVELRCDPISGHTALYWYRQSLGQGLEFLIYFQGNSAPDKSGLPSDRFSAERTGGSVSTLTIQRTQQEDSAVYLCASSVGRVRGWDEQYFGPGTRLTVT.